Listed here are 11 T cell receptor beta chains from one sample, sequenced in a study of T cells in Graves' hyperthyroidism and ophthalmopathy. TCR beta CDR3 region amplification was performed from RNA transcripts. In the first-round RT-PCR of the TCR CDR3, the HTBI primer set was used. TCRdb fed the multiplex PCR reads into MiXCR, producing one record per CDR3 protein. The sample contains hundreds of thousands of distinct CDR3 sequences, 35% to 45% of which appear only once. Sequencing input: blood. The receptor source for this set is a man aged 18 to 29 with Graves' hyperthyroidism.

The CDR3 region has the DNA TGTGCCAGCAGTTCGGGGGGGCTAGACGAGCAGTACTTC. Translating gives CASSSGGLDEQYF. The chain combines TRBV28 with TRBJ2-7; 8 bases match TRBD2. The CDR3 has 13 amino acids. CDR1 is MDHEN and CDR2 is SYDVKM in the germline V gene. Trimming took 4 bases from V and 5 from J; bases not matched to a gene: 4.

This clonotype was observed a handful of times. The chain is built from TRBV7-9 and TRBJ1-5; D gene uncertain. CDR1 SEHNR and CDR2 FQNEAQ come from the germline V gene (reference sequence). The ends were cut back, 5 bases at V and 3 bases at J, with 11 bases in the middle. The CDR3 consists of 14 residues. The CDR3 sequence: CASSLSPNNQPQHF. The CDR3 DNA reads TGTGCCAGCAGCCTCTCCCCTAACAATCAGCCCCAGCATTTT.

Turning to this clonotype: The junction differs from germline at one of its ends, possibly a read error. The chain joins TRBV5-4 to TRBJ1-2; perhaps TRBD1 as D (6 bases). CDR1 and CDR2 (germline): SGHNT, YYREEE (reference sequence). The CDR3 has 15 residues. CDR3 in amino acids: CTSSSDQGLGYGYTF. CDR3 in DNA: TGTACCAGCAGCAGTGACCAGGGGCTGGGCTATGGCTACACCTTC.

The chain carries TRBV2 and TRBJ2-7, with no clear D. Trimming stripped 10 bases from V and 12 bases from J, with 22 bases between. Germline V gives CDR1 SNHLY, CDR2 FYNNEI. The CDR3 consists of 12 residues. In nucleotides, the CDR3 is TGTGCCATCTCGACGGACGCTACCTCACCGTACTTC. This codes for CAISTDATSPYF.

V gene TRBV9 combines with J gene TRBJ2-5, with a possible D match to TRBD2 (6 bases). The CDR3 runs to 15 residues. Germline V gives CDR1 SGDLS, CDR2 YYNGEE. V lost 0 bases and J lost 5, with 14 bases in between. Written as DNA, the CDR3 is TGTGCCAGCAGCGTAGCCGGGACTCTTGGGGAGACCCAGTACTTC. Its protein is CASSVAGTLGETQYF.

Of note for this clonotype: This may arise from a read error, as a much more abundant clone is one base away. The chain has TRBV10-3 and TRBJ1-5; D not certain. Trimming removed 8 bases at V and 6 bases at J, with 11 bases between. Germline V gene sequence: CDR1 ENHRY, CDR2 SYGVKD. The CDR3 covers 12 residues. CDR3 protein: CAIRKVGQPQHF. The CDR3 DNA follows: TGTGCCATCCGTAAAGTAGGTCAGCCCCAGCATTTT.

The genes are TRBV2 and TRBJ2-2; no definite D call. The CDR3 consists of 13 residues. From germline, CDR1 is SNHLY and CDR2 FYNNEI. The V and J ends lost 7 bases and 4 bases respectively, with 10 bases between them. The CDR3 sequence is CASTLFGTGELFF. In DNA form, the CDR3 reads TGTGCCAGCACCCTCTTTGGCACCGGGGAGCTGTTTTTT.

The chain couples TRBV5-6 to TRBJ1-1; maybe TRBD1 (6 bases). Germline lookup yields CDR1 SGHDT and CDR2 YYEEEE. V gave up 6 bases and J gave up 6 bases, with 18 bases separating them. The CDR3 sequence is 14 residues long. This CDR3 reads CASTTWGAHAEAFF. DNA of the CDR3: TGTGCCAGCACCACGTGGGGGGCACACGCTGAAGCTTTCTTT.

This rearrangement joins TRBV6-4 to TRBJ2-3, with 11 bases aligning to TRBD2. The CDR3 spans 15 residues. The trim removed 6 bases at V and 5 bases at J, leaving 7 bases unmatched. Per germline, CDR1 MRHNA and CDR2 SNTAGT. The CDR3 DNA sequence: TGTGCCAGCAGCCGACTAGCGGGACAAGGAGATACGCAGTATTTT. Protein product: CASSRLAGQGDTQYF.

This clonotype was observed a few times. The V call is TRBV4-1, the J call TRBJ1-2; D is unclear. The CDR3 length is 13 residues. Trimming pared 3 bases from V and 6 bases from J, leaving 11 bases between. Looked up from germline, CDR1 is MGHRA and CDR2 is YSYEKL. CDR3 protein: CASSHIRVDGYTF. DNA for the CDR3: TGCGCCAGCAGCCATATTAGGGTGGATGGCTACACCTTC.

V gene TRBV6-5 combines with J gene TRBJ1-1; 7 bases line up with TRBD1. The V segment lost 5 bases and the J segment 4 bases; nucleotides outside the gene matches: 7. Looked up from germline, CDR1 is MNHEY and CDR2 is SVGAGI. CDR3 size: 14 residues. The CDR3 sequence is CASSDRVGGTEAFF. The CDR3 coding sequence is TGTGCCAGCAGTGACAGGGTAGGGGGCACTGAAGCTTTCTTT.